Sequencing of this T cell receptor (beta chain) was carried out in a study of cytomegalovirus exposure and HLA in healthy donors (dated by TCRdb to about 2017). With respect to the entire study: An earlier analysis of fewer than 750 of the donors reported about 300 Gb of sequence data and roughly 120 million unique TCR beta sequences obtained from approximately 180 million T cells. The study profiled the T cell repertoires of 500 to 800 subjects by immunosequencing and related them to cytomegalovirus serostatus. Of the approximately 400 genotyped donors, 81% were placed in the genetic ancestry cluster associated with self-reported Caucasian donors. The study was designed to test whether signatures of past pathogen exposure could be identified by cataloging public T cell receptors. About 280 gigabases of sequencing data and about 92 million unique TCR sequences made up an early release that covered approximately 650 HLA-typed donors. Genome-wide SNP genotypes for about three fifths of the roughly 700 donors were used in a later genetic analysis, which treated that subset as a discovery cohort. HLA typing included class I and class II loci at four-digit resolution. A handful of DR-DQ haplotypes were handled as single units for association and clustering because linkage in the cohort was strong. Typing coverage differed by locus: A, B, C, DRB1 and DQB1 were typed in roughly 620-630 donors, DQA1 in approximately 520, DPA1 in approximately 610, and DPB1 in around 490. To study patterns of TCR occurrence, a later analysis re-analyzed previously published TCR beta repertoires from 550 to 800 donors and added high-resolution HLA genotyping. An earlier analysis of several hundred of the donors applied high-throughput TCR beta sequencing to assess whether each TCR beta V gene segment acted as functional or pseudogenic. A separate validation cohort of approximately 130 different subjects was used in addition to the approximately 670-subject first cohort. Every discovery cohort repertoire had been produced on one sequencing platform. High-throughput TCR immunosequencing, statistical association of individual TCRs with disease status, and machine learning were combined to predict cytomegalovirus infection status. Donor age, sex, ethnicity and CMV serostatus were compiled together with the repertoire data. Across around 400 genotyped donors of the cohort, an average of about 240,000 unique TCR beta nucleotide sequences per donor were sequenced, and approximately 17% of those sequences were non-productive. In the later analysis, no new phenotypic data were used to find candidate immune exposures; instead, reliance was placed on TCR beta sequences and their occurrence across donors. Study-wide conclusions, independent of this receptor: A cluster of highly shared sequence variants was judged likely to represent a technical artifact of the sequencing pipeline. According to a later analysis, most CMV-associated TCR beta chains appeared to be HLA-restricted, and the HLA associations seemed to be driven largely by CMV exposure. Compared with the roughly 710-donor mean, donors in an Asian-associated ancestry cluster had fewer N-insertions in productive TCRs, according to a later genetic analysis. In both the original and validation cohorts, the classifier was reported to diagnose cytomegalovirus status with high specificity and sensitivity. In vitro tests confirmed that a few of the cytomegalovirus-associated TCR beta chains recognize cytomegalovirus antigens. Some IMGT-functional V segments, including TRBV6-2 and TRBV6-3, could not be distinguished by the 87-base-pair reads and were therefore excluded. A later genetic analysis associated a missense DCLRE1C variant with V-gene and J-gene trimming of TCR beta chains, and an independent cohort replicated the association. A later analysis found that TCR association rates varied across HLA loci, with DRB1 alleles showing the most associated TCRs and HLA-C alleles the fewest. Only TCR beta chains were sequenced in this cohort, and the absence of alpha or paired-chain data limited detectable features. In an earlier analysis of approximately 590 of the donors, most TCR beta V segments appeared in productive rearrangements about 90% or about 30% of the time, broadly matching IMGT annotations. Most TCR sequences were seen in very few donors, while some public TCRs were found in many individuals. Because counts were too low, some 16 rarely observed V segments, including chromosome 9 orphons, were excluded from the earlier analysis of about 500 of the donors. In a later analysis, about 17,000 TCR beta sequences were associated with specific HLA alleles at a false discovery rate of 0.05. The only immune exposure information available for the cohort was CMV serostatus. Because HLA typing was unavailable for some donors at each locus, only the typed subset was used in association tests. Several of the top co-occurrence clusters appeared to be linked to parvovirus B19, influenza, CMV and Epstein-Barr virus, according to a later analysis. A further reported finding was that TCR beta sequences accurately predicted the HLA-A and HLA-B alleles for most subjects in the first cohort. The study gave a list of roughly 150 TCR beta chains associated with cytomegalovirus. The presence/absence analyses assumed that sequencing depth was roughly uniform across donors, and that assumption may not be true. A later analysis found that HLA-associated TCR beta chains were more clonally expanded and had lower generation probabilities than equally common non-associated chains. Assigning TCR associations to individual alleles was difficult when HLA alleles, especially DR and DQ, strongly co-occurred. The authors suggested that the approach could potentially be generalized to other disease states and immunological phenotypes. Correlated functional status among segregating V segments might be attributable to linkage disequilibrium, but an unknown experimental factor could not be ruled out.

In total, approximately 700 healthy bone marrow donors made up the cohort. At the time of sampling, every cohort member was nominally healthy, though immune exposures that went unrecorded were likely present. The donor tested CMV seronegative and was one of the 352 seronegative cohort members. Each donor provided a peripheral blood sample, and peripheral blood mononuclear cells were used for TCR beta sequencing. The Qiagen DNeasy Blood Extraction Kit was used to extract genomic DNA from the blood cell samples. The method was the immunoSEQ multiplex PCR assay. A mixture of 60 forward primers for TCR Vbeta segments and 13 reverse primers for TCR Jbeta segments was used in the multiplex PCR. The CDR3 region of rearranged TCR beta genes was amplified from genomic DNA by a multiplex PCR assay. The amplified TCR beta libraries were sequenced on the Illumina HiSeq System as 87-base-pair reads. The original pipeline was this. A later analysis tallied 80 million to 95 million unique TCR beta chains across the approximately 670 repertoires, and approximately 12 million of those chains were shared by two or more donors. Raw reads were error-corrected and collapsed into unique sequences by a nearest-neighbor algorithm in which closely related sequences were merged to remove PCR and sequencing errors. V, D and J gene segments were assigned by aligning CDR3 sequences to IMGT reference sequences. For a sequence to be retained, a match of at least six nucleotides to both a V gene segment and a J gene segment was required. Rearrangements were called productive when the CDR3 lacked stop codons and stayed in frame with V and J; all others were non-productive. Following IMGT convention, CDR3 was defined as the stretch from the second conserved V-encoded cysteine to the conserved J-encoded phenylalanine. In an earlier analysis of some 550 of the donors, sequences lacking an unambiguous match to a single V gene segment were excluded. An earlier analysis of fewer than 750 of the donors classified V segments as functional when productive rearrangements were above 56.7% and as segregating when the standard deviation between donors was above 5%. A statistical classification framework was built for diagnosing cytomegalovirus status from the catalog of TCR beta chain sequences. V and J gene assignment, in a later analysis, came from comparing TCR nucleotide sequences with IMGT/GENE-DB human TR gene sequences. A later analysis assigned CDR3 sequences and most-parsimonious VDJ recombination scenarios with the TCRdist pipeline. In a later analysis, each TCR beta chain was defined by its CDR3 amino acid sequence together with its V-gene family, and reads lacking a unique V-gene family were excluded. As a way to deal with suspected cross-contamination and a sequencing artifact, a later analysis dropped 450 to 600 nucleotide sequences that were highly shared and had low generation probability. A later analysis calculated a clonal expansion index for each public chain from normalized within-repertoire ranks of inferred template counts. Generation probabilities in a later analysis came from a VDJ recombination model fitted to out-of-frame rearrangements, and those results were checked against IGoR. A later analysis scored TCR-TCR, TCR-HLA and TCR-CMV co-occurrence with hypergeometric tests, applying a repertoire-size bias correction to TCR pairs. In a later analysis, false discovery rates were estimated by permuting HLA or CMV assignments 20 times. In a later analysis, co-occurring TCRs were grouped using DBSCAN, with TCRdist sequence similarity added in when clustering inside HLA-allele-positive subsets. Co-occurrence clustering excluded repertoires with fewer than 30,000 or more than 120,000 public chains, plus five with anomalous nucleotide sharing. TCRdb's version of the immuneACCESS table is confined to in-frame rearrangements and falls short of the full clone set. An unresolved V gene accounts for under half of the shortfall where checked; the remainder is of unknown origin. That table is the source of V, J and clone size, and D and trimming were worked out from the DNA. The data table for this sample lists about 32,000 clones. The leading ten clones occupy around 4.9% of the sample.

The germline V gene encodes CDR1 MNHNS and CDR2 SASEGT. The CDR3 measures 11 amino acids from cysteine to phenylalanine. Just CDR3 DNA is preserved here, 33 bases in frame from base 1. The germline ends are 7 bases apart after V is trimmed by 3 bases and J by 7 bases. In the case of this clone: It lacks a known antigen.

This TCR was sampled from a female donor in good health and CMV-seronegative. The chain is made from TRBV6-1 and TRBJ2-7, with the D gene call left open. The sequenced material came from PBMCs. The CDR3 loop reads CASSEPREQYF. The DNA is TGTGCCAGCAGTGAGCCCAGGGAGCAGTACTTC.